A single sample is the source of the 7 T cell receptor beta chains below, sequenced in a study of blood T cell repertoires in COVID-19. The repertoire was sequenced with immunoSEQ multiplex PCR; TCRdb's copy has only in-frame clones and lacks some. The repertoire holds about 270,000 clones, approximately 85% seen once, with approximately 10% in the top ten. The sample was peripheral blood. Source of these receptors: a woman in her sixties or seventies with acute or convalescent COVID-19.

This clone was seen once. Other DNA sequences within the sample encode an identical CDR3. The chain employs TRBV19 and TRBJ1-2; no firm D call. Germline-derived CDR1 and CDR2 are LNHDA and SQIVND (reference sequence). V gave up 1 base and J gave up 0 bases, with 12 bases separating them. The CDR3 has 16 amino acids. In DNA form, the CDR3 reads TGTGCCAGTAGTATAGGGACTGCGCTAGCTAACTATGGCTACACCTTC. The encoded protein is CASSIGTALANYGYTF.

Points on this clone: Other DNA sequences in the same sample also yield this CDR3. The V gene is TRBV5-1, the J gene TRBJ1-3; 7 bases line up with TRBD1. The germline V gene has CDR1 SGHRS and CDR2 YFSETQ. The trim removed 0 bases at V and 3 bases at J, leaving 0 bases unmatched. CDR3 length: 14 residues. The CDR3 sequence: CASSLGQGGNTIYF. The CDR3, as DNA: TGCGCCAGCAGCTTGGGACAGGGTGGAAACACCATATATTTT.

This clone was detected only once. CDR3: CASSVVLEGELFF. The CDR3 DNA follows: TGTGCCAGCAGCGTCGTTCTAGAAGGGGAGCTGTTTTTT. The V gene is TRBV9, the J gene TRBJ2-2; D call uncertain. V was trimmed by 2 bases and J by 8 bases, leaving 10 bases between them. The CDR3 covers 13 residues. Germline V gene lookup returns CDR1 SGDLS and CDR2 YYNGEE. Full variable domain (missing parts from reference TRBV9 and TRBJ2-2): DSGVTQTPKHLITATGQRVTLRCSPRSGDLSVYWYQQSLDQGLQFLIQYYNGEERAKGNILERFSAQQFPDLHSELNLSSLELGDSALYFCASSVVLEGELFFGEGSRLTVL.

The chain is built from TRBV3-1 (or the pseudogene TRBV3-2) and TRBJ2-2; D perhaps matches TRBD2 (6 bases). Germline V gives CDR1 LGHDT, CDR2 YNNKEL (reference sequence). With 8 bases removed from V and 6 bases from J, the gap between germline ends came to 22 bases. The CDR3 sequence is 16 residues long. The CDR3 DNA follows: TGTGCCAGCCGGCGGAGGGACCCCCCCCTGCCCGGGGAGCTGTTTTTT. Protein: CASRRRDPPLPGELFF.

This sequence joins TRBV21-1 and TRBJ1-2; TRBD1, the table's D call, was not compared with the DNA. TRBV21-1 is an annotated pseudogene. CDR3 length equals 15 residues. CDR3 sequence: CASSTTGDRPYGYTF. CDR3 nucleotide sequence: TGTGCCAGCAGCACTACAGGGGATCGTCCCTATGGCTACACCTTC.

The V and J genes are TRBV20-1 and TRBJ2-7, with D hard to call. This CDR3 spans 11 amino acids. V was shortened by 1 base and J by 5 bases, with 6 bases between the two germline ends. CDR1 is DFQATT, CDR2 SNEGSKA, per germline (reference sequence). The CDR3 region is CSARVRNEQYF. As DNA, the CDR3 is TGCAGTGCTAGAGTGAGGAACGAGCAGTACTTC.

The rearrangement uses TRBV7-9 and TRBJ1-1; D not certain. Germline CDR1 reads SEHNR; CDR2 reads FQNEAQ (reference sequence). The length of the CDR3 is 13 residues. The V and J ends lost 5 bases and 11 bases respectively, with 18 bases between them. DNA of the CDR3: TGTGCCAGCAGCCTATATCAGGTTGACCCGGCTTTCTTT. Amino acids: CASSLYQVDPAFF.